The entry below gives a single T cell receptor beta chain sequence along with its context. This clonotype was recorded many times. Its antigen target is currently unknown. No base quality information exists; no much larger clone differs at one position. V is pared back by 3 bases and J by 6 bases, with 15 bases lying between the germline termini. CDR1 LGHNA and CDR2 YNFKEQ were looked up in the germline V gene. The CDR3 numbers 16 residues from cysteine through phenylalanine. The kept DNA is CDR3 alone, 48 bases in frame from the first base. This sample was taken from a study (dated by TCRdb to about 2015). About the study as a whole: The study examined whether tumor-infiltrating Tregs in breast cancer are drawn from blood Tregs or arise in situ by conversion from other CD4+ T cell subsets. The research as a whole found: Tumor memory CD4+ T cell TCR gene usage clustered with blood and lymph node memory CD4+ cells and lymph node naive CD4+ cells. The larger-cohort validation was restricted to a single TCR beta V-J rearrangement rather than whole repertoires. The TCR alpha and beta sequences of tumor-infiltrating Tregs showed the greatest overlap with tumor naive CD4+ T cells, followed by blood naive CD4+ T cells.

To purify naive CD4+ T cells, the Miltenyi Naive CD4+ T Cell Isolation kit was used, and CD25 microbeads served to deplete Tregs. Tregs, naive and memory CD4+ T cells from tumor, blood and ipsilateral draining lymph nodes of a few breast cancer patients underwent full-length TCR alpha and beta sequencing. Ficoll density gradient centrifugation was used to isolate mononuclear cells from either lymph nodes or about 49 ml of peripheral blood. Sorted cell populations were confirmed by FACS to exceed 90% purity. Full-length TCR variable regions were amplified by 5' RACE PCR with constant-region reverse primers, followed by semi-nested PCR with Nested Universal Primer A. The ReliaPrep RNA Cell Miniprep System was used to extract total RNA, which was then reverse transcribed into 5'RACE-ready cDNA with the SMARTer RACE 5'/3' Kit. An Illumina MiSeq was used to sequence the full-length TCR alpha and beta libraries, which had been barcoded with multiplex adaptors. Processing in the source paper ran as follows. Sequencing data were pooled across the five patients for each of nine subset-tissue groups and compared by unsupervised clustering of TCR gene usage. The Morisita-Horn index, with shared sequences weighted by their contribution to each repertoire, was used to calculate repertoire similarity. TCRdb trimmed the raw reads at Q25, called clones with MiXCR and kept productive beta chains. Identical CDR3 proteins give one entry, which carries the most common genes and DNA. These V and J calls are TCRdb output, not the study's own analysis. The sample table holds about 50,000 distinct CDR3 sequences, of which 25% to 30% were seen once. The ten largest clones take up around 1.9% of the sample.

The origin of this receptor is a female donor with breast cancer. Sequenced input: naive CD4+ T cells sorted from blood. This sample's cell subset or site label indicates: naive CD4+ T cells, CD4+CD45RA+CD25-. The V and J segments used are TRBV4-2 and TRBJ1-6; a tentative D call is TRBD1 (5 bases match). This receptor carries the CDR3 CASSQSRVLINSPLHF. In nucleotides, the sequence is TGTGCCAGCAGCCAGTCCAGGGTACTCATTAATTCACCCCTCCACTTT.